These T cell receptor beta chains were read from a single sample in a study of blood T cell repertoires in COVID-19. Generated by immunoSEQ multiplex PCR, the TCRdb table keeps only in-frame clones and is missing some. The table has over 150,000 clones, around 80% seen once. Sequenced input: PBMCs or T cells enriched from blood (not recorded which). The receptors originated from a man in his fifties or sixties who had recovered from COVID-19. The conserved cysteine and the conserved F or W are not part of the CDR3 here. Fields, in order: D gene, J gene, V gene, CDR3 protein. The D gene is left open where the match is weak.

D: TRBD2
J: TRBJ2-1
V: TRBV6-2/TRBV6-3
CDR3: ASSYSGEGSYNEQF

D: TRBD1
J: TRBJ1-2
V: TRBV5-4
CDR3: ASRPGTEVGPQHRDGYT

D: TRBD1
J: TRBJ1-6
V: TRBV30
CDR3: AWSGDREHSPLH

D: .
J: TRBJ1-6
V: TRBV30
CDR3: AWSGETVNSPLH

D: TRBD1
J: TRBJ2-2
V: TRBV5-1
CDR3: ASSPSGRGSTGELF

D: .
J: TRBJ1-1
V: TRBV27
CDR3: ASSSPTGSVTEAF

D: TRBD1
J: TRBJ1-1
V: TRBV29-1
CDR3: SVGTGRTEAF

D: TRBD1
J: TRBJ1-3
V: TRBV5-1
CDR3: ASSASTGVNTIY

D: .
J: TRBJ1-5
V: TRBV9
CDR3: ASSVAGEFNQPQH

D: .
J: TRBJ1-2
V: TRBV4-3
CDR3: ASSQDLGGVGYGYT

D: TRBD1
J: TRBJ1-2
V: TRBV15
CDR3: ATSRRSTGEHYGYT

D: TRBD1
J: TRBJ1-1
V: TRBV5-4
CDR3: ASRPDRGNTEAF

D: TRBD1
J: TRBJ2-1
V: TRBV19
CDR3: ASSSSTTGLYEQF

D: TRBD1
J: TRBJ1-1
V: TRBV12-3/TRBV12-4
CDR3: ASSSYRGTEAF

D: TRBD1
J: TRBJ1-1
V: TRBV18
CDR3: ASSSGTGGLNTEAF

D: TRBD2
J: TRBJ2-3
V: TRBV7-9
CDR3: ASSLGRGARASTDTQY

D: .
J: TRBJ1-2
V: TRBV2
CDR3: ASSEAGRMGGYT